This T cell receptor (beta chain) was documented in a study of T cell responses to AZD1222 COVID-19 vaccine. Measured with immunoSEQ multiplex PCR; TCRdb has only the in-frame clones, and not every one. The repertoire holds 150,000 to 200,000 clones, with more than 70% as singletons. General study findings and limits: Females made up more of the donors, who were largely white British, and clonal diversity may have come out too low. At baseline, seropositivity was found in only a handful of AZD1222 recipients.

On this clone itself: Antigen specificity is unknown.

CDR1 and CDR2 from the germline V gene are ENHRY and SYGVKD. This CDR3 spans 9 amino acids. Deletions cut 10 bases from V and 7 bases from J, with 7 bases between. Investigators merged groups given second doses at roughly 4 or roughly 12 weeks. This TCR was sampled from an adult who received the AZD1222 COVID-19 vaccine. This chain links TRBV10-3 with TRBJ1-2; D remains ambiguous. The material was peripheral blood, obtained 28 days after the second AZD1222 dose. CDR3: CATGSGYTF. CDR3 coding DNA: TGTGCCACTGGGAGTGGCTACACCTTC.